Shown below are 17 T cell receptor beta chains from a single sample sequenced in a study of vaccination effects on CD4 cells after COVID-19. Scientists isolated CD4+ T cells after a roughly ten-day culture period ended. No antigen has been identified for these receptors. TCRdb's table, derived via immunoSEQ multiplex PCR, lists solely in-frame clones and lacks some. The sample lists fewer than 40,000 clones, about 73% occurring once. Sequenced here: CD4+ T cells from PBMCs cultured without peptide, sampled before COVID-19 vaccination. The receptors stem from a human donor who received a COVID-19 vaccine.

The chain couples TRBV30 to TRBJ1-4; the match to TRBD1 covers 8 bases. The CDR3 has 16 residues. CDR1 GTSNPN and CDR2 SVGIG come from the germline V gene (reference sequence). V trimming: 3 bases; J trimming: 10 bases; junction bases outside the gene matches: 16. The CDR3 reads CAWRQGAQTLSGKLFF. CDR3 nucleotide sequence: TGTGCCTGGAGGCAGGGGGCGCAGACCCTATCAGGAAAACTGTTTTTT.

A single count supports this clone. The chain employs TRBV7-6 and TRBJ2-7; 8 positions match TRBD2. The CDR3 is made up of 16 amino acids. The V gene end was trimmed by 2 bases and the J gene end by 0 bases; junction bases not matched to a gene: 6. Germline V lookup: CDR1 SGHVS, CDR2 FNYEAQ. The CDR3 here is CASSLQASGSSYEQYF. CDR3 bases: TGTGCCAGCAGCTTACAGGCTAGCGGGTCCTCCTACGAGCAGTACTTC. Variable domain in full (rest from reference TRBV7-6 and TRBJ2-7): GAGVSQSPRYKVTKRGQDVALRCDPISGHVSLYWYRQALGQGPEFLTYFNYEAQQDKSGLPNDRFSAERPEGSISTLTIQRTEQRDSAMYRCASSLQASGSSYEQYFGPGTRLTVT.

The genes are TRBV6-5 and TRBJ1-5, with D possibly matching TRBD1 (5 bases). Deletions cut 6 bases from V and 5 bases from J, with 14 bases between. This CDR3 comprises 14 residues. CDR1 MNHEY and CDR2 SVGAGI come from the germline V gene. The CDR3 region has the DNA TGTGCCAGCAGACAGGCCCAGCGGCATCAGCCCCAGCATTTT. As protein: CASRQAQRHQPQHF.

V gene TRBV5-1 combines with J gene TRBJ2-7; 10 bases are shared with TRBD1. V gave up 4 bases and J gave up 6 bases; unmatched junction bases: 7. This CDR3 contains 14 residues. The V gene's germline CDR1 is SGHRS and CDR2 YFSETQ. The CDR3 sequence: CASSATGGRGEQYF. The CDR3 DNA sequence: TGCGCCAGCAGCGCGACAGGGGGCCGGGGCGAGCAGTACTTC.

This rearrangement joins TRBV29-1 to TRBJ1-3; TRBD1 is a possible D gene (5 bases). The CDR3 sequence is 13 residues long. Trimming took off 7 bases at V and 1 base at J, with 11 bases between the two ends. Germline V gene data show CDR1 as SQVTM and CDR2 as ANQGSEA. For the CDR3, the DNA is TGCAGCGCCGGGGGGGGTTCTGGAAACACCATATATTTT. This sequence encodes CSAGGGSGNTIYF.

The CDR3 region has the DNA TGTGCCAGCGGGAGCGGGACTACCTACGAGCAGTACTTC. It specifies CASGSGTTYEQYF. The chain has TRBV6-5 and TRBJ2-7; TRBD2 aligns across 7 bases. The CDR3 length is 13 residues. V lost 8 bases, J lost 2 bases, and 6 bases stayed unmatched. Germline assignment: CDR1 MNHEY and CDR2 SVGAGI.

This clone was counted a single time. The V gene is TRBV7-8, the J gene TRBJ2-7; tentative D call: TRBD1 (5 bases). CDR1 SGHVS and CDR2 FQNEAQ come from the germline V gene. The V gene lost 5 bases and the J gene lost 1 base, with 9 bases spanning the gap. CDR3 length: 13 residues. In nucleotides, the CDR3 is TGTGCCAGCAGCCTGGGGCTGTCCTACGAGCAGTACTTC. Translated: CASSLGLSYEQYF.

This clone appeared once. This chain connects TRBV2 to TRBJ1-2, with TRBD1 identical over 8 bases. Germline trimming cut 3 bases from V and 4 bases from J; bases unmatched to any gene: 7. This CDR3 spans 15 amino acids. Per the germline V gene, CDR1 is SNHLY and CDR2 is FYNNEI. The CDR3 DNA is TGTGCCAGCAGTGAGAACGTACAGGGGGTCTATGGCTACACCTTC. Residues: CASSENVQGVYGYTF. The entire variable domain, with the rest obtained from reference TRBV2 and TRBJ1-2, is as follows: EPEVTQTPSHQVTQMGQEVILRCVPISNHLYFYWYRQILGQKVEFLVSFYNNEISEKSEIFDDQFSVERPDGSNFTLKIRSTKLEDSAMYFCASSENVQGVYGYTFGSGTRLTVV.

V and J are TRBV5-4 and TRBJ2-5, with 7 bases matching TRBD2. This CDR3 region has 12 residues. In germline, CDR1 is SGHNT, CDR2 YYREEE (reference sequence). This CDR3 is CAGGDNQETQYF. CDR3 bases: TGTGCTGGGGGGGATAACCAAGAGACCCAGTACTTC.

As DNA, the CDR3 is TGCAGCGTTATAGGACAGGTCGTCTCTGAAGCTTTCTTT. Its translation is CSVIGQVVSEAFF. The V and J genes are TRBV29-1 and TRBJ1-1; 7 bases match TRBD1. Per germline, CDR1 SQVTM and CDR2 ANQGSEA. This CDR3 spans 13 amino acids. V was pared by 5 bases and J by 6 bases, with 9 bases of the junction left unmatched.

V usage is TRBV11-2 and J usage is TRBJ2-7, with D hard to call. The CDR3 runs to 16 residues. Trimming shortened V by 1 base and J by 5 bases, and 18 bases separated the two germline ends. Germline CDR1 and CDR2: SGHAT and FQNNGV. CDR3 sequence: CASSLGDGRRLHEQYF. The CDR3 nucleotides read TGTGCCAGCAGCTTAGGTGACGGGCGGCGACTCCACGAGCAGTACTTC.

In its sample, this clone was seen a few times. CDR3 residues: CASSVGGGQETQYF. The CDR3 DNA is TGTGCCAGCAGTGTGGGGGGGGGCCAAGAGACCCAGTACTTC. This rearrangement joins TRBV25-1 to TRBJ2-5; TRBD2 matches at 7 bases. The length of the CDR3 is 14 residues. CDR1 and CDR2 from the germline V gene are MGHDK and SYGVNS. The V and J ends lost 4 bases and 1 base, in that order; junction bases with no gene match: 3.

The chain links TRBV5-1 to TRBJ2-1; TRBD1 or TRBD2 may be the D gene (5 bases each). The germline V gene encodes CDR1 SGHRS and CDR2 YFSETQ. V gave up 0 bases and J gave up 6 bases, with 16 bases separating them. The CDR3 spans 16 residues. CDR3 nucleotide sequence: TGCGCCAGCAGCTTGGTGGGGGAAGTCCGGGGCAATGAGCAGTTCTTC. Its translation: CASSLVGEVRGNEQFF.

The J gene is TRBJ2-1, the V gene TRBV7-6, with D perhaps matching TRBD2 (7 bases). Looked up from germline, CDR1 is SGHVS and CDR2 is FNYEAQ. This CDR3 is built from 14 residues. Between the trimmed V and J ends, which lost 8 bases and 7 bases, there was a span of 18 bases. This chain's CDR3 is CASGGLGGLNEQFF. The CDR3 region has the DNA TGTGCCAGCGGCGGACTAGGGGGGTTAAATGAGCAGTTCTTC.

The genes are TRBV3-1 (or the pseudogene TRBV3-2) and TRBJ2-5, with TRBD2 matching over 9 bases. Germline V gives CDR1 LGHDT, CDR2 YNNKEL (reference sequence). V lost 0 bases, J lost 4 bases, and 6 bases stayed unmatched. There are 16 residues in the CDR3. The CDR3 loop reads CASSQERLAGRETQYF. The CDR3 DNA reads TGTGCCAGCAGCCAAGAGCGCCTAGCGGGGAGAGAGACCCAGTACTTC.

The gene calls are TRBV14 and TRBJ2-1, with 9 bases aligning to TRBD1. The CDR3 has 16 residues. Germline V gene data show CDR1 as SGHDN and CDR2 as FVKESK. The V segment lost 4 bases and the J segment 9 bases; nucleotides outside the gene matches: 13. In DNA, the CDR3 is TGTGCCAGCAGCCGACCCGGGACAGGGACAAGTGCTGAGCAGTTCTTC. Translated: CASSRPGTGTSAEQFF.

This clone was seen once. This chain uses TRBV4-1 with TRBJ2-7; maybe TRBD1 (6 bases). Germline lookup yields CDR1 MGHRA and CDR2 YSYEKL. This CDR3 is 17 amino acids long. Trimming took off 2 bases at V and 0 bases at J, with 17 bases between the two ends. CDR3 sequence reads: CASSQSRDNKLSYEQYF. The CDR3 DNA sequence: TGCGCCAGCAGCCAATCCCGGGACAACAAACTCTCCTACGAGCAGTACTTC.